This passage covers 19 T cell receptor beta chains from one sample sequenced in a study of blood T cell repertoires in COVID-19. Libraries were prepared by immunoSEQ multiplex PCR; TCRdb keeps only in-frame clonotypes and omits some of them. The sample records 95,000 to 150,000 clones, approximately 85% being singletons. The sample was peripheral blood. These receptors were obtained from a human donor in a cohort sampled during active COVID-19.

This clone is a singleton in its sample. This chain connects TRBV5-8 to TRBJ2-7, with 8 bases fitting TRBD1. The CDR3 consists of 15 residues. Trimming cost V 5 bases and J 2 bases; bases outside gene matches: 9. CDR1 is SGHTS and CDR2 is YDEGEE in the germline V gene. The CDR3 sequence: CASRPWTGPTYEQYF. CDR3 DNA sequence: TGTGCCAGCAGACCATGGACAGGGCCTACCTACGAGCAGTACTTC. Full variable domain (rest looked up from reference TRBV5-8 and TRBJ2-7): EAGVTQSPTHLIKTRGQQATLRCSPISGHTSVYWYQQALGLGLQFLLWYDEGEERNRGNFPPRFSGRQFPNYSSELNVNALELEDSALYLCASRPWTGPTYEQYFGPGTRLTVT.

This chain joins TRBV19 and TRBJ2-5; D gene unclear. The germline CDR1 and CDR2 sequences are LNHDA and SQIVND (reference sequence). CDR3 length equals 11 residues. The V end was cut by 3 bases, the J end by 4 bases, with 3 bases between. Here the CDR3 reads CASSIRETQYF. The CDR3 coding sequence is TGTGCCAGTAGTATTCGAGAGACCCAGTACTTC.

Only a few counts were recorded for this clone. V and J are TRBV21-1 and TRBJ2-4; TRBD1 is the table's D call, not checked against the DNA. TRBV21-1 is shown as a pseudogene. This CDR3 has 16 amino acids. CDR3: CASSTRRGLAKNIQYF. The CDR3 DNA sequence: TGTGCCAGCAGCACCCGCAGGGGCCTAGCCAAAAACATTCAGTACTTC.

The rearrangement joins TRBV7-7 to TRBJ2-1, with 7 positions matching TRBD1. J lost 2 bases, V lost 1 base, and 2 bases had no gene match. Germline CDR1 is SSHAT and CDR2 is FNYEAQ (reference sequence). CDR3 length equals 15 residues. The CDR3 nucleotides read TGTGCCAGCAGCTTAGTGGACAGGCCCTACAATGAGCAGTTCTTC. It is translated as CASSLVDRPYNEQFF.

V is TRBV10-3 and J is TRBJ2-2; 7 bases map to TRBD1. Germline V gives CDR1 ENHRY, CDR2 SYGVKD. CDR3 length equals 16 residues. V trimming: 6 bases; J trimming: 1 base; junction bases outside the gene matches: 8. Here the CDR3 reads CAISSGQALNTGELFF. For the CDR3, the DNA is TGTGCCATCAGCAGCGGACAGGCGCTGAACACCGGGGAGCTGTTTTTT.

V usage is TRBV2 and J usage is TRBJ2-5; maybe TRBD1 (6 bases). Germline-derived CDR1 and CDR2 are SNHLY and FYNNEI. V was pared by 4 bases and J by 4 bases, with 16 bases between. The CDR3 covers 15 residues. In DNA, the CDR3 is TGTGCCAGCAGTGGGGGCTTGGACAGAAGAGAGACCCAGTACTTC. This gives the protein CASSGGLDRRETQYF.

CDR3 sequence: CAVTGTSGGNEQFF. In DNA, the CDR3 is TGTGCCGTAACCGGGACTAGCGGGGGGAATGAGCAGTTCTTC. The genes are TRBV10-3 and TRBJ2-1; 15 bases are a match to TRBD2. The V and J ends lost 11 bases and 7 bases, in that order; junction bases with no gene match: 6. CDR1 ENHRY and CDR2 SYGVKD come from the germline V gene. This CDR3 region has 14 residues.

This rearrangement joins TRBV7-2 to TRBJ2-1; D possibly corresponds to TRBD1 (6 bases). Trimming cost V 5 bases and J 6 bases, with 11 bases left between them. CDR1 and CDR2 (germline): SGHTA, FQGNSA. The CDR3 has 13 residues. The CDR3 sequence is CASSLGQSNEQFF. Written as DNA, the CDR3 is TGTGCCAGCAGCCTTGGACAGAGCAATGAGCAGTTCTTC.

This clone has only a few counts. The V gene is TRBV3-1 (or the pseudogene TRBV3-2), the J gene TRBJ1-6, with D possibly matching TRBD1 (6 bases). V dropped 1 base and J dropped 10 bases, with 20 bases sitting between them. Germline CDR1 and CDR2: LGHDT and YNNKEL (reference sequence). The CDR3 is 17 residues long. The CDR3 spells CASSQVPSGGVNSPLHF. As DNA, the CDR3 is TGTGCCAGCAGCCAAGTGCCCTCGGGGGGCGTGAACTCACCCCTCCACTTT.

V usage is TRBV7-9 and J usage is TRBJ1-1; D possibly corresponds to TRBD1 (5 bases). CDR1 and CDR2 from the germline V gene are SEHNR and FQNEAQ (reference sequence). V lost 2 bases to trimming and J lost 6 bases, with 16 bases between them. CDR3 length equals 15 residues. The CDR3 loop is CASSLWPSGDAEAFF. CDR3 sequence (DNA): TGTGCCAGCAGCTTATGGCCCTCGGGGGACGCTGAAGCTTTCTTT. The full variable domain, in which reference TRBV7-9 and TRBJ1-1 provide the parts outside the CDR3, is DTGVSQNPRHKITKRGQNVTFRCDPISEHNRLYWYRQTLGQGPEFLTYFQNEAQLEKSRLLSDRFSAERPKGSFSTLEIQRTEQGDSAMYLCASSLWPSGDAEAFFGQGTRLTVV.

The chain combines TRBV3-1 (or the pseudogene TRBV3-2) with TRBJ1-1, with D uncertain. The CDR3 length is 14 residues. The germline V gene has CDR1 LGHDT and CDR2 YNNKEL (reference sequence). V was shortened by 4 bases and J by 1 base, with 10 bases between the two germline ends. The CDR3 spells CASSRGAGNTEAFF. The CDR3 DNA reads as TGTGCCAGCAGCCGGGGTGCGGGGAACACTGAAGCTTTCTTT.

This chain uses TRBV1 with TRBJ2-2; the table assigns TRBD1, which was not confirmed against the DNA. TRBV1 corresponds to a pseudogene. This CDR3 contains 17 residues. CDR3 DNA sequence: TGCACCAGCAGCCAAGACCCCATCGCAGGTAACACCGGGGAGCTGTTTTTT. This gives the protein CTSSQDPIAGNTGELFF.

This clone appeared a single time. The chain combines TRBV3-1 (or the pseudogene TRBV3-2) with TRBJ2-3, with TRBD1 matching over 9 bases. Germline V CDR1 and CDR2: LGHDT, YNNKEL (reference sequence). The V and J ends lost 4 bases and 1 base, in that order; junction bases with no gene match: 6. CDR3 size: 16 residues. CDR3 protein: CASSLGQGWGTDTQYF. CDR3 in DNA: TGTGCCAGCAGCCTGGGACAGGGATGGGGCACAGATACGCAGTATTTT.

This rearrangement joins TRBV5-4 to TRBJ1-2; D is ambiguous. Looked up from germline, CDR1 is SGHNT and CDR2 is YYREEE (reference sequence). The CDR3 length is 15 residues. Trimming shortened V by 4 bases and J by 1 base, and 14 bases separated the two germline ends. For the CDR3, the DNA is TGTGCCAGCAGCCCGGCGGGCGTCGATAACTATGGCTACACCTTC. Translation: CASSPAGVDNYGYTF.

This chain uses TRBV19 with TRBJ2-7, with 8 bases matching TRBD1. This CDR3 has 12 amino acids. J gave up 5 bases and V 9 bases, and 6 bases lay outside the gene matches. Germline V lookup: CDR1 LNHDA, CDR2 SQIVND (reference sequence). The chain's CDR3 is CASAQGDHEQYF. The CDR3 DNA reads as TGTGCCAGCGCACAGGGGGACCACGAGCAGTACTTC. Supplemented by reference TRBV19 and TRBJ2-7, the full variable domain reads DGGITQSPKYLFRKEGQNVTLSCEQNLNHDAMYWYRQDPGQGLRLIYYSQIVNDFQKGDIAEGYSVSREKKESFPLTVTSAQKNPTAFYLCASAQGDHEQYFGPGTRLTVT.

CDR3 DNA: TGTGCCAGCAGCGTTACAGGAGTTGGCTCACCCCTCCACTTT. Protein: CASSVTGVGSPLHF. J is TRBJ1-6 and V is TRBV7-9; the D gene is possibly TRBD1 (5 bases). This CDR3 contains 14 residues. Germline V gene data show CDR1 as SEHNR and CDR2 as FQNEAQ (reference sequence). Trimming removed 5 bases from V and 10 bases from J, with 15 bases in between.

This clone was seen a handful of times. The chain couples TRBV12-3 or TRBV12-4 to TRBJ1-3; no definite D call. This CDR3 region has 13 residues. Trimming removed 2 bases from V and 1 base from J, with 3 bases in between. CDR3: CASSLQSGNTIYF. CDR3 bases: TGTGCCAGCAGTTTACAATCTGGAAACACCATATATTTT.

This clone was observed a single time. The chain's CDR3 is CASQGTLSYEQYF. CDR3 in DNA: TGCGCCAGCCAAGGGACTCTCTCCTACGAGCAGTACTTC. This chain connects TRBV5-1 to TRBJ2-7; possible D gene TRBD2, 6 bases. CDR3 size: 13 residues. Trimming cost V 7 bases and J 0 bases, with 11 bases left between them. Germline V lookup: CDR1 SGHRS, CDR2 YFSETQ.

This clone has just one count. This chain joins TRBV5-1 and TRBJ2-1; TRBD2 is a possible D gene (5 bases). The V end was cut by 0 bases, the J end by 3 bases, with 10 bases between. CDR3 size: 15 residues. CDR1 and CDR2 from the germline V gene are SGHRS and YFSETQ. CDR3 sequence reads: CASSLGLAGYNEQFF. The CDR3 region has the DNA TGCGCCAGCAGCTTGGGGCTAGCCGGCTACAATGAGCAGTTCTTC.